The T cell receptor beta chain under discussion was sequenced for a study of CD8+CD57+ T cells in acquired aplastic anemia. This clonotype occurred many times. TCR beta VDJ combinations and CDR3 sequences were profiled from genomic DNA. MiXCR was run by TCRdb on the reads, yielding one entry per CDR3 protein. The sample lists over 200,000 distinct CDR3 sequences, over 60% occurring once. This receptor was identified in a human donor in good health. The specimen was sorted CD4+, CD8+, or CD8+CD57+ T cells (not recorded which) from PBMCs.

CDR3 amino acids: CSATTERGGVHTDTQYF. CDR3 sequence (DNA): TGCAGTGCTACGACTGAGCGGGGGGGCGTACATACAGATACGCAGTATTTT. The J gene is TRBJ2-3, the V gene TRBV20-1, with 10 bases matching TRBD2. CDR3 length: 17 amino acids. Germline V gene data show CDR1 as DFQATT and CDR2 as SNEGSKA (reference sequence). Trimming took 4 bases from V and 3 from J; bases not matched to a gene: 13.